A single TCR beta chain is shown here with its context. The antigen it recognizes is unknown. Qualities for individual bases were not recorded, and no much larger clone is one base off. Receptor amplification or capture employed the immunoSEQ multiplex PCR assay. The multiplex PCR relied on a mix of 60 forward primers for TCR Vbeta segments and 13 reverse primers for TCR Jbeta segments. Amplification of the CDR3 region of rearranged TCR beta genes was performed with a multiplex PCR assay on genomic DNA. The Illumina HiSeq System was used to sequence the amplified TCR beta libraries as 87-base-pair reads. The authors' pipeline ran thus. Across the 500 to 750 repertoires, a later analysis counted about 81 million unique TCR beta chains, about 10 million of which were shared by at least two donors. A nearest-neighbor algorithm error-corrected the raw reads and collapsed the reads into unique sequences, merging closely related sequences to remove PCR and sequencing errors. To assign V, D and J gene segments, CDR3 sequences were aligned to IMGT reference sequences. Each retained sequence needed at least a six-nucleotide match to both a V gene segment and a J gene segment. Rearrangements were called productive when the CDR3 lacked stop codons and stayed in frame with V and J; all others were non-productive. CDR3 was defined according to IMGT convention as the region running from the second conserved V-encoded cysteine to the conserved J-encoded phenylalanine. The earlier analysis of about 620 of the donors excluded sequences that lacked an unambiguous match to a single V gene segment. An earlier analysis of several hundred of the donors classified V segments as functional when productive rearrangements were above 56.7% and as segregating when the standard deviation between donors was above 5%. A statistical classification framework was built to diagnose cytomegalovirus status from the catalog of TCR beta chain sequences. In a later analysis, V and J genes were assigned by comparing TCR nucleotide sequences against IMGT/GENE-DB human TR gene sequences. The TCRdist pipeline was used in a later analysis to assign CDR3 sequences and most-parsimonious VDJ recombination scenarios. A later analysis defined each TCR beta chain by its CDR3 amino acid sequence plus V-gene family, and excluded reads lacking a unique V-gene family. As a way to deal with suspected cross-contamination and a sequencing artifact, a later analysis dropped roughly 600 nucleotide sequences that were highly shared and had low generation probability. In a later analysis, a clonal expansion index for each public chain was calculated from normalized within-repertoire ranks of inferred template counts. A later analysis computed generation probabilities with a VDJ recombination model fitted to out-of-frame rearrangements, and checked the results against IGoR. A later analysis scored TCR-TCR, TCR-HLA and TCR-CMV co-occurrence with hypergeometric tests, applying a repertoire-size bias correction to TCR pairs. To estimate false discovery rates, a later analysis permuted the HLA or CMV assignments 20 times. A later analysis grouped co-occurring TCRs with DBSCAN, adding TCRdist sequence similarity when clustering within HLA-allele-positive subsets. Repertoires with fewer than 30,000 or more than 120,000 public chains, plus five repertoires with anomalous nucleotide sharing, were excluded from co-occurrence clustering. In its TCRdb copy, this immuneACCESS table keeps in-frame sequences only and misses some clones. Where compared with another copy, unresolved V genes explain less than half of these, and the others have no known cause. V and J calls and clone size are those listed in that table; D and trimming were worked out from the DNA. Across this sample there are 100,000 to 150,000 clones, with 80% to 85% seen only once. Of the sample, roughly 0.99% falls within the top ten clones.

This sample was included in a study of cytomegalovirus exposure and HLA in healthy donors (dated by TCRdb to 2015 to 2018). Regarding the complete study: According to an earlier analysis of 587 of the donors, 150 million to 200 million T cells yielded 120 million or so unique TCR beta sequences and about 300 Gb of sequence data. About 300 gigabases of sequencing data and about 92 million unique TCR sequences made up an early release that covered several hundred HLA-typed donors. The genetic ancestry cluster associated with self-reported Caucasian donors included roughly 84% of the roughly 360 genotyped donors. The study aimed to test whether signatures of past pathogen exposure could be identified by cataloging public T cell receptors. The study used immunosequencing to profile the T cell repertoires of approximately 690 subjects and linked those repertoires to cytomegalovirus serostatus. In addition to the first cohort of 666 subjects, a separate validation cohort of 120 different subjects was used. The study combined high-throughput TCR immunosequencing, statistical association of individual TCRs with disease status, and machine learning to predict cytomegalovirus infection status. In a later analysis, previously published TCR beta repertoires from hundreds of donors were re-analyzed and high-resolution HLA genotyping was added so that TCR occurrence patterns could be studied. In the later analysis, no new phenotypic data were used to find candidate immune exposures; instead, reliance was placed on TCR beta sequences and their occurrence across donors. In an earlier analysis of 500 to 650 of the donors, high-throughput TCR beta sequencing was used to judge whether each TCR beta V gene segment behaved as functional or pseudogenic. Donor age, sex, ethnicity and CMV serostatus were compiled alongside the repertoire data. A later genetic analysis used genome-wide SNP genotypes for about 65% of the roughly 670 donors, treating that subset as a discovery cohort. All discovery cohort repertoires had been generated using a single sequencing platform. HLA typing included class I and class II loci at four-digit resolution. Typing coverage varied by locus: roughly 620-630 donors for A, B, C, DRB1 and DQB1; approximately 500 for DQA1; some 610 for DPA1; approximately 470 for DPB1. A handful of DR-DQ haplotypes were handled as single units for association and clustering because linkage in the cohort was strong. Among around 400 genotyped donors of the cohort, an average of around 240,000 unique TCR beta nucleotide sequences was sequenced per donor, of which about 18% were non-productive.

Results the study describes overall, beyond this receptor: Because HLA typing was missing for some donors at each locus, association tests included only the typed subset. The only immune exposure information available for the cohort was CMV serostatus. Strong co-occurrence of HLA alleles, especially DR and DQ, made assigning TCR associations to individual alleles difficult. An association between a missense DCLRE1C variant and V-gene and J-gene trimming of TCR beta chains was found in a later genetic analysis and replicated in an independent cohort. Most TCR sequences were seen in very few donors, while some public TCRs were found in many individuals. This cohort had only TCR beta chains sequenced, and the lack of alpha or paired-chain data limited which features could be detected. The sequencing pipeline was judged likely to have produced a cluster of highly shared sequence variants as a technical artifact. A later analysis found that most CMV-associated TCR beta chains appeared HLA-restricted, with HLA associations seemingly driven largely by CMV exposure. It was suggested by the authors that the approach could potentially be generalized to other disease states and immunological phenotypes. Approximately 16 rarely observed V segments, including chromosome 9 orphons, were excluded from the earlier analysis of a few hundred of the donors because counts were too low. An earlier analysis of 450 to 750 of the donors showed that most TCR beta V segments appeared in productive rearrangements either about 90% or about 30% of the time, which broadly matched IMGT annotations. In both the original and validation cohorts, the classifier was reported to diagnose cytomegalovirus status with high specificity and sensitivity. In vitro tests confirmed that a few of the cytomegalovirus-associated TCR beta chains recognize cytomegalovirus antigens. The study gave a list of about 160 TCR beta chains associated with cytomegalovirus. Specific HLA alleles were associated with 15,000 to 20,000 TCR beta sequences at a false discovery rate of 0.05 in a later analysis. A later analysis found that TCR association rates varied across HLA loci, with DRB1 alleles showing the most associated TCRs and HLA-C alleles the fewest. In a later genetic analysis, fewer N-insertions in productive TCRs were reported among donors in an Asian-associated ancestry cluster than the roughly 700-donor mean. Presence/absence analyses assumed roughly uniform sequencing depth across donors, an assumption that may not hold. Correlated functional status among segregating V segments might reflect linkage disequilibrium, but an unknown experimental factor could not be ruled out. A further reported finding was that TCR beta sequences accurately predicted the HLA-A and HLA-B alleles for most subjects in the first cohort. Several of the top co-occurrence clusters appeared to be linked to parvovirus B19, influenza, CMV and Epstein-Barr virus, according to a later analysis. The 87-base-pair reads could not distinguish some IMGT-functional V segments, including TRBV6-2 and TRBV6-3, so those segments were excluded. In a later analysis, HLA-associated TCR beta chains showed more clonal expansion and lower generation probabilities than non-associated chains that were equally common.

Including the terminal cysteine and phenylalanine, the CDR3 comprises 17 residues. Only the CDR3 portion is preserved as DNA: 51 bases, with reading frame beginning at the first base. A distance of 16 bases separates the germline ends of V and J, which lose 3 bases and 1 base respectively. CDR1 and CDR2 are read off the germline V gene as SGDLS and YYNGEE. The cohort consisted of some 670 healthy bone marrow donors. Cohort members were all nominally healthy when sampled, although unrecorded immune exposures were likely present. The donor was CMV seronegative and belonged to the group of several hundred seronegative cohort members. Every donor gave a peripheral blood sample, and the peripheral blood mononuclear cells from that sample were used for TCR beta sequencing. Genomic DNA was extracted from the blood cell samples with the Qiagen DNeasy Blood Extraction Kit.

This TCR derives from a woman aged 25 to 45 in good health and CMV-seronegative. The chain links TRBV9 with TRBJ1-4, with a weak D call of TRBD1 (6 bases match). Source material: PBMCs. The DNA sequence follows: TGTGCCAGCAGCGACGGCGGCAGGGGAAGAACTAATGAAAAACTGTTTTTT. Its coded protein is CASSDGGRGRTNEKLFF. Outside the CDR3, residues come from the reference TRBV9 and TRBJ1-4 proteins, so the full variable domain is: DSGVTQTPKHLITATGQRVTLRCSPRSGDLSVYWYQQSLDQGLQFLIQYYNGEERAKGNILERFSAQQFPDLHSELNLSSLELGDSALYFCASSDGGRGRTNEKLFFGSGTQLSVL.